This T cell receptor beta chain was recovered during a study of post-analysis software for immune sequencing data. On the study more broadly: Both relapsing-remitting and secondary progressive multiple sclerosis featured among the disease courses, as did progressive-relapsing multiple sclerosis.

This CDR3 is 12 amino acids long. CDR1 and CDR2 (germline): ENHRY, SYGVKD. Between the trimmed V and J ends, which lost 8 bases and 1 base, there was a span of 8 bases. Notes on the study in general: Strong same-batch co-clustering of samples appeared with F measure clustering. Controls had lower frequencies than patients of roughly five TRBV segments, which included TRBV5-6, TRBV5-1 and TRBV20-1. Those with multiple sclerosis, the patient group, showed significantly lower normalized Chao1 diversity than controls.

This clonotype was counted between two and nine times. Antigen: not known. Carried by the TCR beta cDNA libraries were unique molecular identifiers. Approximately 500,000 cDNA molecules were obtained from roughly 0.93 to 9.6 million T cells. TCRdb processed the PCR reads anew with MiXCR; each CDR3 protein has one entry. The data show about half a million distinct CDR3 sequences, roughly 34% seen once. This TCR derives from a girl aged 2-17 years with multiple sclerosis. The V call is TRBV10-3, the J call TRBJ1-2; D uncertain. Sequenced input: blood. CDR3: CAIRTDNYGYTF. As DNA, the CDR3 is TGTGCCATCCGGACGGATAACTATGGCTACACCTTC.